Listed below are T cell receptor beta chains from one sample, sequenced in a study of regulatory T cells in long-lasting Graves disease. TCRdb reprocessed the multiplex PCR reads via MiXCR and lists one record per CDR3 protein. Here the sample spans about 310,000 distinct CDR3 sequences, roughly a fifth being singletons. The sample was peripheral blood mononuclear cells (PBMCs), taken when the disease was refractory, from a patient treated with antithyroid drugs. These receptors all stem from a female donor with Graves disease. CDR3s include the opening cysteine and the closing phenylalanine or tryptophan. D genes are given only for firm matches. Clone size is shown for a subset of rows, as once, few, many or a class of expanded clone.

clone size: NA; D gene: TRBD2; J gene: TRBJ2-7; V gene: TRBV5-4; CDR3 protein: CASSLYRGSSHEQYF; CDR3 DNA: TGTGCCAGCAGCTTGTACCGCGGGAGTAGCCACGAGCAGTACTTC
clone size: few; D gene: NA; J gene: TRBJ1-2; V gene: TRBV30; CDR3 protein: CAWSLWETGYGYTF; CDR3 DNA: TGTGCCTGGAGCCTTTGGGAGACCGGCTATGGCTACACCTTC
clone size: few; D gene: TRBD1; J gene: TRBJ2-5; V gene: TRBV7-9; CDR3 protein: CASLGQGGQETQYF; CDR3 DNA: TGTGCCAGCCTAGGACAGGGAGGACAAGAGACCCAGTACTTC
clone size: once; D gene: NA; J gene: TRBJ2-5; V gene: TRBV7-3; CDR3 protein: CASSEIDGETQYF; CDR3 DNA: TGTGCCAGCAGCGAAATAGACGGAGAGACCCAGTACTTC
clone size: NA; D gene: NA; J gene: TRBJ2-4; V gene: TRBV11-2; CDR3 protein: CASSQEPSRDIQYF; CDR3 DNA: TGTGCCAGCAGCCAAGAACCTTCTCGTGACATTCAGTACTTC
clone size: few; D gene: NA; J gene: TRBJ1-1; V gene: TRBV6-1; CDR3 protein: CASSRSPGTGTEAFF; CDR3 DNA: TGTGCCAGCAGCCGATCCCCGGGCACCGGCACTGAAGCTTTCTTT
clone size: many; D gene: NA; J gene: TRBJ1-2; V gene: TRBV28; CDR3 protein: CASSSQGYGYTF; CDR3 DNA: TGTGCCAGCAGTTCACAGGGCTATGGCTACACCTTC
clone size: NA; D gene: NA; J gene: TRBJ2-6; V gene: TRBV10-3; CDR3 protein: CAMRAAGSGANVLTF; CDR3 DNA: TGTGCCATGCGTGCGGCAGGCTCTGGGGCCAACGTCCTGACTTTC
clone size: many; D gene: NA; J gene: TRBJ1-1; V gene: TRBV3-1; CDR3 protein: CASAQGDYTEAFF; CDR3 DNA: TGTGCCAGCGCGCAGGGCGATTACACTGAAGCTTTCTTT
clone size: many; D gene: TRBD1; J gene: TRBJ1-2; V gene: TRBV6-1; CDR3 protein: CASTTGQRGYTF; CDR3 DNA: TGTGCCAGTACGACGGGACAGCGAGGCTACACCTTC
clone size: NA; D gene: TRBD2; J gene: TRBJ2-2; V gene: TRBV11-2; CDR3 protein: CATAAGGPANTGELFF; CDR3 DNA: TGTGCCACAGCCGCGGGGGGGCCTGCGAACACCGGGGAGCTGTTTTTT
clone size: few; D gene: NA; J gene: TRBJ1-5; V gene: TRBV30; CDR3 protein: CAWRGGFNQPQHF; CDR3 DNA: TGTGCCTGGAGGGGGGGTTTCAATCAGCCCCAGCATTTT
clone size: many; D gene: NA; J gene: TRBJ1-1; V gene: TRBV28; CDR3 protein: CASSASSEAFF; CDR3 DNA: TGTGCCAGCAGTGCCAGTTCTGAAGCTTTCTTT
clone size: many; D gene: TRBD1; J gene: TRBJ2-7; V gene: TRBV6-1; CDR3 protein: CASRTGTGPHEQYF; CDR3 DNA: TGTGCCAGCAGGACCGGGACAGGGCCCCACGAGCAGTACTTC
clone size: many; D gene: NA; J gene: TRBJ1-2; V gene: TRBV15; CDR3 protein: CATSRGGVNYGYTF; CDR3 DNA: TGTGCCACCAGCAGAGGCGGGGTGAACTATGGCTACACCTTC
clone size: NA; D gene: NA; J gene: TRBJ2-7; V gene: TRBV25-1; CDR3 protein: CASSDPGQPQGEQYF; CDR3 DNA: TGTGCCAGCAGTGACCCCGGACAGCCTCAGGGGGAGCAGTACTTC